This TCR beta chain appears in the sequencing data of a study of beta chain features in type 1 diabetes. Expressed TCRB transcripts got sequenced, as all isolated RNA was reverse transcribed. Sequencing used immunoSEQ multiplex PCR; TCRdb keeps in-frame clones, though not all of them. The sample lists hundreds of thousands of clones, 9.6% occurring once. Germline V gene sequence: CDR1 SGHTA, CDR2 FQGNSA. V lost 5 bases, J lost 3 bases, and 6 bases stayed unmatched. The CDR3 runs 15 residues. The table lists this clone with a few counts. Other DNA sequences in the same sample also yield this CDR3. The chain recombines TRBV7-2 with TRBJ2-2; TRBD2 aligns across 7 bases. Sequencing input: naive CD4+ T cells from blood. The receptor comes from a woman aged 18-30 years in good health. In nucleotides, the CDR3 is TGTGCCAGCAGCCTCGGTGGGGGGGACACCGGGGAGCTGTTTTTT. It encodes CASSLGGGDTGELFF.